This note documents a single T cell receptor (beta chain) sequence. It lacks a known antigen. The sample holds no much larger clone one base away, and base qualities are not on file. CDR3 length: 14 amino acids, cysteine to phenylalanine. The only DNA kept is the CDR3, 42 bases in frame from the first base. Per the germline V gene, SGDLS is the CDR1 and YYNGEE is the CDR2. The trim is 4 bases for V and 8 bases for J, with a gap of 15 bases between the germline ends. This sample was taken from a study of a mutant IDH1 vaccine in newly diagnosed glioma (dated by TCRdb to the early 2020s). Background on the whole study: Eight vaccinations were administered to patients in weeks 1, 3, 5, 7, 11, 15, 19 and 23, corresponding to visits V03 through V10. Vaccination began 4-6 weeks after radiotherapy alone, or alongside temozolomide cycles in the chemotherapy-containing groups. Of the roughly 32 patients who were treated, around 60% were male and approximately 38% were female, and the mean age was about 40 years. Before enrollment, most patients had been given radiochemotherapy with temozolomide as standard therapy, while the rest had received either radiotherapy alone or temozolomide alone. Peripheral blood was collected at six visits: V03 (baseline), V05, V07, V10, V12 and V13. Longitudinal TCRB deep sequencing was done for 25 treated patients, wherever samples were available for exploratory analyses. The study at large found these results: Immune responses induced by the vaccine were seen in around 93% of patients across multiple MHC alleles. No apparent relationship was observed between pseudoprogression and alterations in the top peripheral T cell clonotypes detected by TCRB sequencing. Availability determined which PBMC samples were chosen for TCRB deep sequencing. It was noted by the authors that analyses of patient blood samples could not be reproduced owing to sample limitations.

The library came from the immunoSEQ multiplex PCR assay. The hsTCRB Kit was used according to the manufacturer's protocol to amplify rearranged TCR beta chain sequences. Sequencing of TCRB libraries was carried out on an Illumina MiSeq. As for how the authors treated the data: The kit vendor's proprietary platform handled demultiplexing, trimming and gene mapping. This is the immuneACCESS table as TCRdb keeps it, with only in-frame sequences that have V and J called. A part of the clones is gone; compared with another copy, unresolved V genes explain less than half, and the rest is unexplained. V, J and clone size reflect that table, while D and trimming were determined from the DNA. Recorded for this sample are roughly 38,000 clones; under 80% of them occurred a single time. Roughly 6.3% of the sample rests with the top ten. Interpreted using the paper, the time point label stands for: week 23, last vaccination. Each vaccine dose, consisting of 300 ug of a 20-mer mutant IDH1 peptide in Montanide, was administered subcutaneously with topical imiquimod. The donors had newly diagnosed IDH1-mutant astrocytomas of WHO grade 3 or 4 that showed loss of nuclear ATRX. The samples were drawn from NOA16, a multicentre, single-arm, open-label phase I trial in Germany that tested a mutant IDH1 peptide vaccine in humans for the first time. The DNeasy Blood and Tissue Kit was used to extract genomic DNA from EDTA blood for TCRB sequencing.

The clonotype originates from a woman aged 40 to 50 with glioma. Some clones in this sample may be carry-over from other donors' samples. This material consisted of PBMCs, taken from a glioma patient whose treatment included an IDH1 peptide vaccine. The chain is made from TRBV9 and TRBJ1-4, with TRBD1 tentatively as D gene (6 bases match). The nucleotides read TGTGCCAGCAGCACCACCAGGGGATTCGAAAAACTGTTTTTT. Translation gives CASSTTRGFEKLFF.